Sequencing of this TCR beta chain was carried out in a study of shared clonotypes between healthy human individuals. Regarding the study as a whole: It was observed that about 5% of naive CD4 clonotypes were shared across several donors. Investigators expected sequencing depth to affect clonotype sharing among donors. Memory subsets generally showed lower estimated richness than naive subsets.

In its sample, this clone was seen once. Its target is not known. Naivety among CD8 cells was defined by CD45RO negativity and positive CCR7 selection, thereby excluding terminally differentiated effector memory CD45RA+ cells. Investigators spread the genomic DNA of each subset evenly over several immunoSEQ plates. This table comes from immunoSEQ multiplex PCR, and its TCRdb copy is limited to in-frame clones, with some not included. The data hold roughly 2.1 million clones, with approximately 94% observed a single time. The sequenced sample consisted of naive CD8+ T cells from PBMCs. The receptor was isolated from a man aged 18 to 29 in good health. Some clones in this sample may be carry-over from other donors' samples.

Here the CDR3 reads CAISDLGNLNTEAFF. DNA for the CDR3: TGTGCCATCAGTGATTTAGGGAATCTGAACACTGAAGCTTTCTTT. The J gene is TRBJ1-1, the V gene TRBV10-3; D remains unclear. The CDR3 sequence is 15 residues long. CDR1 and CDR2 from the germline V gene are ENHRY and SYGVKD. V was pared by 3 bases and J by 0 bases, with 11 bases between.